A single sample gave rise to the 32 T cell receptor beta chains below, sequenced in a study of T cell responses to AZD1222 COVID-19 vaccine (dated by TCRdb to about 2021). Read against the paper, the sample's time point label means: about 28 days (+/-7) after the second vaccine dose. To prepare the library, the immunoSEQ multiplex PCR assay was applied. What TCRdb holds here is the immuneACCESS table cut down to in-frame rearrangements. Part of the clones is not present; checked against another copy, under half of the missing clones reflect an unresolved V gene, and the others are unexplained. Within this sample are under 150,000 clones, with roughly 90% of them counted one time only. 4.5% to 7% of the sample is taken by the ten largest. This specimen was peripheral blood, taken 28 days after the second AZD1222 dose. The receptors were gathered from an adult who received the AZD1222 COVID-19 vaccine.

In its sample, this clone was seen once. V is TRBV7-2 and J is TRBJ2-1, with TRBD2 matching over 10 bases. Per germline, CDR1 SGHTA and CDR2 FQGNSA. This CDR3 is built from 15 residues. V dropped 4 bases and J dropped 8; count of bases not matched to a gene: 8. This CDR3 reads CASSSSGGARYEQFF. The CDR3 DNA sequence: TGTGCCAGCAGCTCCAGCGGGGGGGCCAGGTATGAGCAGTTCTTC.

Note on this clone: Other nucleotide sequences in the sample specify the same CDR3. The chain employs TRBV2 and TRBJ1-5; D uncertain. Per germline, CDR1 SNHLY and CDR2 FYNNEI. Between the trimmed V and J ends, which lost 4 bases and 4 bases, there was a span of 8 bases. There are 13 residues in the CDR3. The CDR3 DNA follows: TGTGCCAGCAGTGGGCAGCTGAATCAGCCCCAGCATTTT. This encodes CASSGQLNQPQHF.

CDR3 sequence: CASSQAGQGYSPLHF. The DNA for the CDR3 is TGTGCCAGCAGCCAAGCGGGACAGGGATATTCACCCCTCCACTTT. The chain carries TRBV3-1 (or the pseudogene TRBV3-2) and TRBJ1-6, with 9 bases lining up with TRBD1. In germline, CDR1 is LGHDT, CDR2 YNNKEL (reference sequence). The CDR3 extends over 15 amino acids. Germline trimming cut 1 base from V and 8 bases from J; bases unmatched to any gene: 3.

In its sample, this clone was seen a few times. The chain combines TRBV15 with TRBJ1-1; maybe TRBD1 (5 bases). Germline CDR1 reads LNHNV; CDR2 reads YYDKDF (reference sequence). V was pared by 3 bases and J by 4 bases, with 15 bases between. CDR3 length: 15 residues. DNA of the CDR3: TGTGCCACCAGCAGCGGCCGGGGCCCGGGCACTGAAGCTTTCTTT. As protein: CATSSGRGPGTEAFF. Variable domain in full (rest from reference TRBV15 and TRBJ1-1): DAMVIQNPRYQVTQFGKPVTLSCSQTLNHNVMYWYQQKSSQAPKLLFHYYDKDFNNEADTPDNFQSRRPNTSFCFLDIRSPGLGDTAMYLCATSSGRGPGTEAFFGQGTRLTVV.

The chain employs TRBV6-5 and TRBJ2-4; D might be TRBD1 (6 bases). Trimming removed 5 bases at V and 7 bases at J, with 15 bases between. This CDR3 comprises 14 residues. Germline V gene lookup returns CDR1 MNHEY and CDR2 SVGAGI. The CDR3 sequence: CASSRLDRMNIQYF. DNA of the CDR3: TGTGCCAGCAGTAGATTAGACAGGATGAACATTCAGTACTTC.

The chain couples TRBV5-1 to TRBJ2-2, with a tentative D call TRBD1 (5 bases). V was trimmed by 0 bases and J by 3 bases, leaving 6 bases between them. This CDR3 has 14 residues. Germline V lookup: CDR1 SGHRS, CDR2 YFSETQ. CDR3 region: CASSLGQYTGELFF. DNA for the CDR3: TGCGCCAGCAGCTTGGGACAGTACACCGGGGAGCTGTTTTTT.

Here the CDR3 reads CASSFSDEQYF. DNA for the CDR3: TGTGCCAGCAGCTTTAGTGACGAGCAGTACTTC. This chain uses TRBV13 with TRBJ2-7; D ambiguous. The CDR3 runs to 11 residues. Germline values: CDR1 PRHDT, CDR2 FYEKMQ (reference sequence). Trimming left V 3 bases short and J 5 bases short, with 5 bases between.

The chain combines TRBV28 with TRBJ1-5, with no clear D. V lost 6 bases and J 7 bases, leaving 16 bases between the germline ends. Germline V gene sequence: CDR1 MDHEN, CDR2 SYDVKM. The CDR3 runs to 14 residues. The CDR3 sequence is CASSRTDWEQPQHF. The CDR3 bases are TGTGCCAGCAGCCGAACGGATTGGGAACAGCCCCAGCATTTT.

The CDR3 DNA reads as TGCGCCAGCAGCTTGACAGCTATGAACACTGAAGCTTTCTTT. Translated, it gives CASSLTAMNTEAFF. The gene calls are TRBV5-1 and TRBJ1-1, with D hard to call. V was pared by 1 base and J by 0 bases, with 7 bases between. The CDR3 extends over 14 amino acids. Germline lookup yields CDR1 SGHRS and CDR2 YFSETQ.

V and J are TRBV6-6 and TRBJ2-7; 7 bases match TRBD1. Germline-derived CDR1 and CDR2 are MNHNY and SVGAGI (reference sequence). V gave up 6 bases and J gave up 7 bases; unmatched junction bases: 12. CDR3 length: 14 amino acids. The CDR3 loop reads CASSLGQDPIEQYF. Written as DNA, the CDR3 is TGTGCCAGCAGCCTCGGACAGGACCCTATAGAGCAGTACTTC.

The gene calls are TRBV2 and TRBJ2-7, with 9 bases matching TRBD2. CDR1 and CDR2 (germline): SNHLY, FYNNEI. CDR3 length: 18 amino acids. The V gene end was trimmed by 5 bases and the J gene end by 3 bases; junction bases not matched to a gene: 17. The CDR3 region is CASSLDRSPTSGYYEQYF. The CDR3 DNA reads as TGTGCCAGCAGTCTGGACCGGAGTCCGACTAGCGGATACTACGAGCAGTACTTC.

This chain uses TRBV18 with TRBJ1-5; a weak D match, TRBD1 (6 bases). The CDR3 covers 18 residues. The germline gives CDR1 KGHSH, CDR2 LQKENI. Trimming removed 3 bases from V and 0 bases from J, with 18 bases in between. The CDR3 nucleotides are TGTGCCAGCTCACCCTCAGGGAAGGGGGATTATAGCAATCAGCCCCAGCATTTT. As protein: CASSPSGKGDYSNQPQHF.

The chain is built from TRBV6-5 and TRBJ2-2; 7 nucleotides line up with TRBD2. This CDR3 has 15 residues. The J segment lost 7 bases and the V segment lost 6 bases, leaving 11 bases of the junction unmatched. Germline V gene lookup returns CDR1 MNHEY and CDR2 SVGAGI. The CDR3 is CASRFIAGLGGELFF. In DNA form, the CDR3 reads TGTGCCAGCAGGTTTATAGCGGGTTTGGGCGGGGAGCTGTTTTTT.

This clone has only one observation. The rearrangement links TRBV5-8 to TRBJ2-5; the match to TRBD2 covers 12 bases. J gave up 0 bases and V 4 bases, and 4 bases lay outside the gene matches. CDR1 and CDR2 from the germline V gene are SGHTS and YDEGEE. The CDR3 has 16 amino acids. CDR3 loop: CASSPWTSGDQETQYF. Here the CDR3 DNA reads TGTGCCAGCAGCCCCTGGACTAGCGGGGACCAAGAGACCCAGTACTTC.

V gene TRBV6-1 combines with J gene TRBJ1-4; TRBD1 matches 9 bases. Trimming at V came to 3 bases and at J to 8 bases, leaving 7 bases not matched to a gene. Germline lookup yields CDR1 MNHNS and CDR2 SASEGT. CDR3 length: 15 amino acids. The CDR3 protein is CASSDSTGGAEKLFF. CDR3 bases: TGTGCCAGCAGTGATTCCACAGGGGGCGCCGAAAAACTGTTTTTT.

The CDR3 sequence is CASSEEGATNEKLFF. CDR3 nucleotides: TGTGCCAGCAGTGAAGAGGGGGCCACTAATGAAAAACTGTTTTTT. The chain links TRBV2 to TRBJ1-4, with TRBD1 identical over 7 bases. With 1 base clipped from V and 2 bases from J, the junction kept 1 base outside the gene matches. Germline lookup yields CDR1 SNHLY and CDR2 FYNNEI. The CDR3 sequence is 15 residues long.

The chain links TRBV10-3 to TRBJ2-1; D remains unclear. This CDR3 is 16 amino acids long. V was clipped by 0 bases and J by 1 base, with 10 bases between them. Germline CDR1 ENHRY, CDR2 SYGVKD. DNA for the CDR3: TGTGCCATCAGTGAGTCGACTCAGGCTTCCTACAATGAGCAGTTCTTC. It codes for CAISESTQASYNEQFF.

The chain carries TRBV7-3 and TRBJ2-3, with a possible D match to TRBD1 (5 bases). CDR3 size: 16 residues. CDR1 and CDR2 (germline): SGHTA, FQGTGA. V was pared by 5 bases and J by 0 bases, with 15 bases between. As DNA, the CDR3 is TGTGCCAGCAGCCGATGGGGCAACCCTAGCACAGATACGCAGTATTTT. Its translation is CASSRWGNPSTDTQYF.

This rearrangement joins TRBV19 to TRBJ2-3; TRBD1 matches at 7 bases. The CDR3 has 16 amino acids. Per germline, CDR1 LNHDA and CDR2 SQIVND (reference sequence). The trim removed 5 bases at V and 2 bases at J, leaving 10 bases unmatched. CDR3 in amino acids: CASSANRGAVTDTQYF. CDR3 in DNA: TGTGCCAGTAGTGCGAACAGGGGCGCCGTCACAGATACGCAGTATTTT.

The J gene is TRBJ2-7, the V gene TRBV12-3 or TRBV12-4, with D maybe TRBD2 (6 bases). V lost 1 base, J lost 6 bases, and 10 bases lay in between. The CDR3 runs to 13 residues. CDR3: CASSLGGTSEQYF. CDR3 DNA: TGTGCCAGCAGTTTAGGGGGGACTTCCGAGCAGTACTTC.

The chain has TRBV6-5 and TRBJ1-1; D is ambiguous. V was trimmed by 0 bases and J by 0 bases, leaving 8 bases between them. There are 15 residues in the CDR3. CDR1 and CDR2 from the germline V gene are MNHEY and SVGAGI. The CDR3 loop is CASSYSLTMNTEAFF. In nucleotides, the CDR3 is TGTGCCAGCAGTTACTCTCTCACCATGAACACTGAAGCTTTCTTT.

The chain employs TRBV6-5 and TRBJ1-6, with TRBD1 as a possible D gene (6 bases). CDR3 size: 15 residues. Trimming took off 0 bases at V and 10 bases at J, with 13 bases between the two ends. Germline loops: CDR1 MNHEY, CDR2 SVGAGI. In DNA form, the CDR3 reads TGTGCCAGCAGTTACTCGAAGACAGGATGGTCACCCCTCCACTTT. Its protein product is CASSYSKTGWSPLHF.

The gene calls are TRBV11-3 and TRBJ1-1; 7 bases map to TRBD1. This CDR3 is 14 amino acids long. Germline CDR1 SGHNT, CDR2 YENEEA. The ends lost 3 bases at V and 1 base at J; junction bases unmatched: 2. CDR3 sequence: CASSFRQGNTEAFF. The CDR3 DNA follows: TGTGCCAGCAGCTTCCGACAGGGGAACACTGAAGCTTTCTTT.

The rearrangement uses TRBV6-5 and TRBJ1-5; D gene unclear. The CDR3 totals 13 residues. Germline assignment: CDR1 MNHEY and CDR2 SVGAGI. The ends were cut back, 0 bases at V and 7 bases at J, with 7 bases in the middle. CDR3 sequence reads: CASSYSRVQPQHF. CDR3 bases: TGTGCCAGCAGTTACTCGAGGGTCCAGCCCCAGCATTTT.

CDR3 residues: CASSQEIGSVSSYNEQFF. The DNA for the CDR3 is TGCGCCAGCAGCCAAGAAATAGGTAGCGTTAGCTCCTACAATGAGCAGTTCTTC. The V call is TRBV4-3, the J call TRBJ2-1, with TRBD2 as a possible D gene (5 bases). Germline values: CDR1 LGHNA, CDR2 YSLEER. Trimming stripped 0 bases from V and 0 bases from J, with 15 bases between. This CDR3 has 18 amino acids.

Comments on this clone: The germline gene is not matched at one end of the junction; a read error may be the cause. The V gene is TRBV12-5, the J gene TRBJ2-3; D unresolved. This CDR3 has 12 residues. The germline V gene has CDR1 LGHNT and CDR2 FRNRAP. CDR3 loop: CASGLVRSRTHF. In nucleotides, the CDR3 is TGTGCTAGTGGTTTGGTACGTAGCCGTACGCATTTT.

This chain links TRBV9 with TRBJ2-7, with D tentatively TRBD2 (6 bases). V was cut by 4 bases and J by 5 bases, with 16 bases left in between. The germline gives CDR1 SGDLS, CDR2 YYNGEE. This CDR3 is 14 amino acids long. The CDR3 protein is CASSPQGGGDEQYF. The CDR3 bases are TGTGCCAGCAGCCCCCAGGGCGGAGGGGACGAGCAGTACTTC.

This clone rates as medium-sized. The V gene is TRBV4-2, the J gene TRBJ1-2, with TRBD1 identical over 9 bases. The ends lost 0 bases at V and 7 bases at J; junction bases unmatched: 9. This CDR3 is 16 amino acids long. Germline-derived CDR1 and CDR2 are LGHNA and YNFKEQ. CDR3 sequence: CASSQDSGTGPLGYTF. In DNA form, the CDR3 reads TGTGCCAGCAGCCAAGATTCCGGGACAGGGCCTCTTGGCTACACCTTC.

This clone was recorded a few times. This chain uses TRBV6-5 with TRBJ1-4; D is uncertain. The germline CDR1 and CDR2 sequences are MNHEY and SVGAGI. Trimming pared 6 bases from V and 7 bases from J, leaving 15 bases between. The CDR3 contains 14 residues. The CDR3 region is CASSDRWASEKLFF. CDR3 coding DNA: TGTGCCAGCAGCGACCGATGGGCAAGTGAAAAACTGTTTTTT.

The chain joins TRBV11-2 to TRBJ2-1; D perhaps matches TRBD1 (7 bases). Germline V lookup: CDR1 SGHAT, CDR2 FQNNGV. The CDR3 loop spans 16 amino acids. Trimming left V 3 bases short and J 9 bases short, with 21 bases between. The CDR3 reads CASSFGGSLRDSEQFF. DNA of the CDR3: TGTGCCAGCAGCTTTGGGGGGAGCTTGAGGGACAGTGAGCAGTTCTTC.

The rearrangement joins TRBV3-1 (or the pseudogene TRBV3-2) to TRBJ1-4, with D possibly matching TRBD1 (5 bases). The V gene's germline CDR1 is LGHDT and CDR2 YNNKEL (reference sequence). Trimming shortened V by 1 base and J by 1 base, and 10 bases separated the two germline ends. The CDR3 length is 16 residues. The CDR3 bases are TGTGCCAGCAGCCAAGGGGGCCCAGGAACTAATGAAAAACTGTTTTTT. Amino acid sequence: CASSQGGPGTNEKLFF.

V gene TRBV25-1 combines with J gene TRBJ1-5; D gene uncertain. This CDR3 has 16 amino acids. V lost 5 bases to trimming and J lost 2 bases, with 16 bases between them. The germline CDR1 and CDR2 sequences are MGHDK and SYGVNS. Here the CDR3 DNA reads TGTGCCAGCAGTCCGGCCAGAGGAAACGGCAATCAGCCCCAGCATTTT. Protein: CASSPARGNGNQPQHF.